These 25 T cell receptor beta chains originate from one sample sequenced in a study of cytomegalovirus exposure and HLA in healthy donors. PCR involved 60 Vbeta and 13 Jbeta primers. The data were produced by immunoSEQ multiplex PCR, yet TCRdb's version contains in-frame clones alone and is incomplete. The sample has fewer than 100,000 clones, less than 10% seen once. The sample taken for sequencing was PBMCs. The source of these receptors is a man aged 50-59 years in good health and CMV-seronegative.

This clone was counted only a few times. The CDR3 spells CASSAGSWGGEQYF. The DNA for the CDR3 is TGTGCCAGCAGCGCAGGGTCCTGGGGTGGCGAGCAGTACTTC. This chain connects TRBV11-2 to TRBJ2-7, with D possibly TRBD1 on 5 matching bases. The ends were cut back, 5 bases at V and 6 bases at J, with 17 bases in the middle. Per the germline V gene, CDR1 is SGHAT and CDR2 is FQNNGV. CDR3 length equals 14 residues.

The rearrangement joins TRBV4-2 to TRBJ2-5, with TRBD2 matching over 8 bases. J was trimmed by 5 bases and V by 2 bases; bases with no gene match: 4. This CDR3 region has 14 residues. Germline V gene sequence: CDR1 LGHNA, CDR2 YNFKEQ. The CDR3 sequence: CASSQTGGVETQYF. In DNA form, the CDR3 reads TGTGCCAGCAGCCAAACGGGGGGGGTGGAGACCCAGTACTTC.

Only a few counts were recorded for this clone. The chain combines TRBV9 with TRBJ1-2, with D uncertain. The V and J ends lost 0 bases and 8 bases respectively, with 23 bases between them. The CDR3 is 17 residues long. The germline V gene encodes CDR1 SGDLS and CDR2 YYNGEE. The CDR3 bases are TGTGCCAGCAGCGTAGCCCCGGGCAGACGGGTTTGGAGGGGCTACACCTTC. Translating gives CASSVAPGRRVWRGYTF.

This clone was picked up a small number of times. The germline gene is not matched at one end of the junction; a read error may be the cause. V usage is TRBV6-5 and J usage is TRBJ2-7; TRBD1 matches 7 bases. CDR1 is MNHEY, CDR2 SVGAGI, per germline. The CDR3 has 13 residues. Here the CDR3 reads CASSGPRGYGQYF. CDR3 DNA sequence: TGTGCCAGCAGCGGACCCAGGGGGTACGGGCAGTACTTC.

This clone has just a few counts. The V call is TRBV9, the J call TRBJ2-2, with D unclear. The V end lost 0 bases, the J end lost 8 bases, and 11 bases lay between the germline ends. Per the germline V gene, CDR1 is SGDLS and CDR2 is YYNGEE. The CDR3 contains 14 residues. For the CDR3, the DNA is TGTGCCAGCAGCGTAGGTCCCAGTCCGGGGGAGCTGTTTTTT. It specifies CASSVGPSPGELFF.

This clone turned up a few times. This same CDR3 is encoded by further DNA sequences in the sample. The J gene is TRBJ2-7, the V gene TRBV18, with a tentative D call TRBD2 (5 bases). V dropped 3 bases and J dropped 3 bases, with 6 bases sitting between them. The CDR3 has 12 amino acids. Germline CDR1 KGHSH, CDR2 LQKENI. CDR3 DNA: TGTGCCAGCTCACCGGGGAGCTACGAGCAGTACTTC. Encoded protein: CASSPGSYEQYF.

This clone was detected a few times. This rearrangement joins TRBV6-1 to TRBJ1-6, with 8 positions matching TRBD1. The V gene end was trimmed by 4 bases and the J gene end by 9 bases; junction bases not matched to a gene: 8. CDR1 is MNHNS, CDR2 SASEGT, per germline. This CDR3 has 15 amino acids. CDR3 nucleotide sequence: TGTGCCAGCAGTGCCACGACAGGGGTAGGTTCACCCCTCCACTTT. This translates into CASSATTGVGSPLHF.

The genes are TRBV25-1 and TRBJ2-7; possibly TRBD2 for D (5 bases). Trimming shortened V by 4 bases and J by 6 bases, and 16 bases separated the two germline ends. This CDR3 comprises 14 residues. CDR1 MGHDK and CDR2 SYGVNS come from the germline V gene. In DNA form, the CDR3 reads TGTGCCAGCAGTGCCCTTCTTGGAGGTAGCGAGCAGTACTTC. This encodes CASSALLGGSEQYF.

The gene calls are TRBV11-3 and TRBJ2-1; D gene uncertain. The CDR3 is 13 residues long. Per germline, CDR1 SGHNT and CDR2 YENEEA. The ends were cut back, 2 bases at V and 5 bases at J, with 7 bases in the middle. Written as DNA, the CDR3 is TGTGCCAGCAGCTTAATTGGCAACAATGAGCAGTTCTTC. Its protein is CASSLIGNNEQFF.

This clone was recorded a few times. The J gene is TRBJ2-7, the V gene TRBV28; D is undetermined. V lost 6 bases, J lost 4 bases, and 13 bases lay in between. This CDR3 is built from 13 residues. CDR1 is MDHEN and CDR2 is SYDVKM in the germline V gene. The CDR3 sequence: CASSLPFAYEQYF. In nucleotides, the CDR3 is TGTGCCAGCAGCCTACCGTTCGCTTACGAGCAGTACTTC.

The J gene is TRBJ2-1, the V gene TRBV5-8, with 7 positions matching TRBD1. This CDR3 region has 16 residues. The J segment lost 6 bases and the V segment lost 2 bases, leaving 11 bases of the junction unmatched. The germline CDR1 and CDR2 sequences are SGHTS and YDEGEE. The CDR3 reads CASSFDRVQWGNEQFF. CDR3 DNA sequence: TGTGCCAGCAGCTTCGACAGGGTACAGTGGGGCAATGAGCAGTTCTTC. Full variable domain (rest looked up from reference TRBV5-8 and TRBJ2-1): EAGVTQSPTHLIKTRGQQATLRCSPISGHTSVYWYQQALGLGLQFLLWYDEGEERNRGNFPPRFSGRQFPNYSSELNVNALELEDSALYLCASSFDRVQWGNEQFFGPGTRLTVL.

This clone was found a few times. The junction departs from germline at one end; a sequencing error may be responsible. The rearrangement links TRBV11-2 to TRBJ1-1; 9 bases agree with TRBD1. CDR1 is SGHAT and CDR2 is FQNNGV in the germline V gene. The length of the CDR3 is 17 residues. Here the CDR3 DNA reads TGTGCCGGCAGCTTGGGACAGGGTGGATCTGGGGGCACTGAAGCTTTCTTT. Translating gives CAGSLGQGGSGGTEAFF. Filled out from reference TRBV11-2 and TRBJ1-1, the complete variable domain reads EAGVAQSPRYKIIEKRQSVAFWCNPISGHATLYWYQQILGQGPKLLIQFQNNGVVDDSQLPKDRFSAERLKGVDSTLKIQPAKLEDSAVYLCAGSLGQGGSGGTEAFFGQGTRLTVV.

DNA for the CDR3: TGTGCCAGCAGCGCAGACGCACAGGATTCACCCCTCCACTTT. Protein product: CASSADAQDSPLHF. J is TRBJ1-6 and V is TRBV7-9, with D maybe TRBD1 (5 bases). Trimming took 5 bases from V and 8 from J, leaving 13 bases between them. The CDR3 runs to 14 residues. The germline CDR1 and CDR2 sequences are SEHNR and FQNEAQ (reference sequence).

The V gene is TRBV29-1, the J gene TRBJ2-3; D ambiguous. V lost 4 bases and J 4 bases, leaving 3 bases between the germline ends. The CDR3 extends over 10 amino acids. The germline gives CDR1 SQVTM, CDR2 ANQGSEA. The CDR3 is CSVGADTQYF. DNA of the CDR3: TGCAGCGTTGGAGCAGATACGCAGTATTTT.

This clone was seen only a few times. The chain is built from TRBV27 and TRBJ2-1; TRBD2 is a possible D gene (5 bases). Per germline, CDR1 MNHEY and CDR2 SMNVEV (reference sequence). Trimming left V 6 bases short and J 8 bases short, with 14 bases between. The CDR3 runs 13 residues. CDR3 nucleotide sequence: TGTGCCAGCAGCGTACTAGTAGGCGATGAGCAGTTCTTC. This translates into CASSVLVGDEQFF.

This clone was recorded a few times. The chain couples TRBV7-2 to TRBJ2-1; weak D call: TRBD2 (6 bases). V lost 1 base and J 0 bases, leaving 10 bases between the germline ends. The CDR3 spans 16 residues. Per the germline V gene, CDR1 is SGHTA and CDR2 is FQGNSA. CDR3 nucleotides: TGTGCCAGCAGCTTAGGCGGGACGAGCTCCTACAATGAGCAGTTCTTC. Translating gives CASSLGGTSSYNEQFF.

This clone was recorded a few times. This chain links TRBV28 with TRBJ2-3; 10 positions agree with TRBD2. The CDR3 has 15 amino acids. Trimming at V came to 6 bases and at J to 7 bases, leaving 10 bases not matched to a gene. Germline CDR1 and CDR2: MDHEN and SYDVKM. CDR3 residues: CASRPSGGARNTQYF. In nucleotides, the CDR3 is TGTGCCAGCAGACCCAGCGGGGGGGCCAGGAATACGCAGTATTTT.

The chain carries TRBV5-4 and TRBJ2-7; the match to TRBD2 covers 9 bases. The CDR3 sequence is 16 residues long. Looked up from germline, CDR1 is SGHNT and CDR2 is YYREEE (reference sequence). Trimming at V came to 0 bases and at J to 2 bases, leaving 6 bases not matched to a gene. In nucleotides, the CDR3 is TGTGCCAGCAGCTTGGAGGGCGGGAGGGCCGCCTACGAGCAGTACTTC. Translation: CASSLEGGRAAYEQYF.

The chain is built from TRBV7-2 and TRBJ1-5; 7 nucleotides match TRBD1. The V and J ends lost 4 bases and 4 bases, in that order; junction bases with no gene match: 7. The CDR3 length is 15 residues. Looked up from germline, CDR1 is SGHTA and CDR2 is FQGNSA. The CDR3 region is CASSSTGVSNQPQHF. The CDR3 coding sequence is TGTGCCAGCAGCTCCACAGGGGTATCGAATCAGCCCCAGCATTTT.

The table lists this clone with a few counts. V gene TRBV2 combines with J gene TRBJ1-5; no definite D call. Between the trimmed V and J ends, which lost 7 bases and 0 bases, there was a span of 16 bases. Per germline, CDR1 SNHLY and CDR2 FYNNEI. This CDR3 is built from 16 residues. The CDR3 bases are TGTGCCAGCAATTTGTCTCCAACTAATAGCAATCAGCCCCAGCATTTT. It encodes CASNLSPTNSNQPQHF.

This clone was counted between two and nine times. The CDR3 sequence is CASSDRGLTEAFF. In DNA, the CDR3 is TGTGCCAGCAGTGACAGGGGGCTCACTGAAGCTTTCTTT. The V and J genes are TRBV6-1 and TRBJ1-1; 8 bases agree with TRBD1. There are 13 residues in the CDR3. Trimming removed 3 bases from V and 4 bases from J; junction bases left unmatched: 1. Per germline, CDR1 MNHNS and CDR2 SASEGT.

This chain joins TRBV28 and TRBJ1-2; 8 positions match TRBD1. CDR1 and CDR2 (germline): MDHEN, SYDVKM. V gave up 5 bases and J gave up 0 bases; unmatched junction bases: 11. The CDR3 contains 17 residues. For the CDR3, the DNA is TGTGCCAGCAGTCACATATATACAGGGGGAGCTAACTATGGCTACACCTTC. Translated, it gives CASSHIYTGGANYGYTF.

This clone was counted only a few times. The V and J genes are TRBV5-1 and TRBJ2-1; a weak D match, TRBD1 (5 bases). Per germline, CDR1 SGHRS and CDR2 YFSETQ. CDR3 size: 15 residues. V was cut by 3 bases and J by 0 bases, with 10 bases left in between. CDR3 bases: TGCGCCAGCAGCTGGACACTTGGCTCCTACAATGAGCAGTTCTTC. Translation gives CASSWTLGSYNEQFF.

J is TRBJ2-7 and V is TRBV11-2, with 9 bases identical to TRBD1. This CDR3 is 18 amino acids long. Germline CDR1 and CDR2: SGHAT and FQNNGV. Trimming removed 1 base from V and 6 bases from J; junction bases left unmatched: 16. The CDR3 DNA is TGTGCCAGCAGCTTAGTCCAAGGGCCCGGGACAGGGATGCGCGAGCAGTACTTC. It specifies CASSLVQGPGTGMREQYF.

This clone has only a few counts. The chain combines TRBV9 with TRBJ2-3, with a possible D match to TRBD2 (5 bases). The germline V gene encodes CDR1 SGDLS and CDR2 YYNGEE. V was cut by 3 bases and J by 3 bases, with 14 bases left in between. CDR3 size: 15 residues. CDR3 sequence (DNA): TGTGCCAGCAGCGGGGGAGCTTATATAACAGATACGCAGTATTTT. This codes for CASSGGAYITDTQYF.